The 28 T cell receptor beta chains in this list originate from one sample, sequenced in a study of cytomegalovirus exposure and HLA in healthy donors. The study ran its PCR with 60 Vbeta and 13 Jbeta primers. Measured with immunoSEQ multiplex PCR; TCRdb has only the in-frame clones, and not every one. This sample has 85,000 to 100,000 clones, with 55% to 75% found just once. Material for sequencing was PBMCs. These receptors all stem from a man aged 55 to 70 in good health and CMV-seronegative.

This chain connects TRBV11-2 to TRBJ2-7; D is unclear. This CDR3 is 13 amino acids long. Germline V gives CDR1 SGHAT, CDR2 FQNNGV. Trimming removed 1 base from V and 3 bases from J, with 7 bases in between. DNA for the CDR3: TGTGCCAGCAGCTTAGGGCAAAACTACGAGCAGTACTTC. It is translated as CASSLGQNYEQYF.

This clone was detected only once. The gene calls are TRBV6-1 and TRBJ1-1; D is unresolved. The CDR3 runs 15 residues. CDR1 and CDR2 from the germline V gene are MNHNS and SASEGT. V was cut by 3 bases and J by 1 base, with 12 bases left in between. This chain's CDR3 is CASSDLDLANTEAFF. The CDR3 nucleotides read TGTGCCAGCAGTGATCTTGATTTAGCGAACACTGAAGCTTTCTTT.

CDR3 nucleotides: TGCAGCCAGGCCGACAATCCCTACGAGCAGTACTTC. Its translation is CSQADNPYEQYF. The V gene is TRBV29-1, the J gene TRBJ2-7; D uncertain. Trimming removed 8 bases from V and 2 bases from J, with 13 bases in between. CDR1 is SQVTM, CDR2 ANQGSEA, per germline. The CDR3 totals 12 residues.

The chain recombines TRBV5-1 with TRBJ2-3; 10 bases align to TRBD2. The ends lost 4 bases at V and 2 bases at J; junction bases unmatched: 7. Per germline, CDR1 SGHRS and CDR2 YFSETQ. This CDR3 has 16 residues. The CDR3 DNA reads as TGCGCCAGCAGCCTAGGACTAGCGGAGTTCACAGATACGCAGTATTTT. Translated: CASSLGLAEFTDTQYF.

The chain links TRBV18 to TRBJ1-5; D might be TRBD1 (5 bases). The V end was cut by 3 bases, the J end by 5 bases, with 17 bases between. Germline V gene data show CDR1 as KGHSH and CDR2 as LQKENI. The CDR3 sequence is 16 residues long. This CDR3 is CASSPGTPTSDQPQHF. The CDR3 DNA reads TGTGCCAGCTCACCGGGGACTCCGACTTCGGATCAGCCCCAGCATTTT.

The CDR3 sequence: CASSLRSGTEAFF. CDR3 nucleotides: TGTGCCAGCAGCTTGAGGTCGGGCACTGAAGCTTTCTTT. V usage is TRBV7-3 and J usage is TRBJ1-1; D unresolved. This CDR3 spans 13 amino acids. Deletions cut 3 bases from V and 4 bases from J, with 9 bases between. Germline CDR1 is SGHTA and CDR2 is FQGTGA. Variable domain in full (rest from reference TRBV7-3 and TRBJ1-1): GAGVSQTPSNKVTEKGKYVELRCDPISGHTALYWYRQSLGQGPEFLIYFQGTGAADDSGLPNDRFFAVRPEGSVSTLKIQRTERGDSAVYLCASSLRSGTEAFFGQGTRLTVV.

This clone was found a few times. As DNA, the CDR3 is TGTGCCAGCAGCCAAACTAGCGGGAGTGTAGATGAGCAGTTCTTC. It translates to CASSQTSGSVDEQFF. This chain links TRBV4-2 with TRBJ2-1; TRBD2 aligns across 11 bases. CDR1 and CDR2 from the germline V gene are LGHNA and YNFKEQ. The CDR3 extends over 15 amino acids. V shed 2 bases and J 8 bases; nucleotides not matched to a gene: 5.

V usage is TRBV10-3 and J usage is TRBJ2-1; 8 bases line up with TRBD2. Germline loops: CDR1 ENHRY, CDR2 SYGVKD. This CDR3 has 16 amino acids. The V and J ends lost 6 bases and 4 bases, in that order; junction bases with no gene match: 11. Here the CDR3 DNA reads TGTGCCATCAGGATTAGCGGGACCCCTTGGTACAATGAGCAGTTCTTC. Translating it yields CAIRISGTPWYNEQFF.

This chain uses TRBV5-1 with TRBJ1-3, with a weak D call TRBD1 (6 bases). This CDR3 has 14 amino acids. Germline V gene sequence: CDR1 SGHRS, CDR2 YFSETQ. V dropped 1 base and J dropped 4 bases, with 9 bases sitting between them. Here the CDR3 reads CASSLTGYGNTIYF. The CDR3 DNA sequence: TGCGCCAGCAGCTTGACAGGGTACGGAAACACCATATATTTT.

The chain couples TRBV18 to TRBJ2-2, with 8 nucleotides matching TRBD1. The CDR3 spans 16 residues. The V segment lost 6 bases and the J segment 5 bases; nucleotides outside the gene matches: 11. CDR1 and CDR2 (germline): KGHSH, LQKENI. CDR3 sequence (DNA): TGTGCCAGCTCCGACCGCAGGGGGCGAGGTACCGGGGAGCTGTTTTTT. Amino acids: CASSDRRGRGTGELFF.

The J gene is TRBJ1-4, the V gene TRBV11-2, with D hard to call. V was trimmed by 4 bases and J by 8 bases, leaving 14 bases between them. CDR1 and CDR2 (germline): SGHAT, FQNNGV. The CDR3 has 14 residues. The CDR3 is CASSSGTAREKLFF. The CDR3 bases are TGTGCCAGCAGCTCGGGTACCGCGAGGGAAAAACTGTTTTTT.

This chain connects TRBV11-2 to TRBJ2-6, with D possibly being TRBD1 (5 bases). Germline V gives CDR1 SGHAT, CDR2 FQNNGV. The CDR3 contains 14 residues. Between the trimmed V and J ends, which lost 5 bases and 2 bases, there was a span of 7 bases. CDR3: CASSQQAGANVLTF. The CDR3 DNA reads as TGTGCCAGCAGCCAACAGGCTGGGGCCAACGTCCTGACTTTC.

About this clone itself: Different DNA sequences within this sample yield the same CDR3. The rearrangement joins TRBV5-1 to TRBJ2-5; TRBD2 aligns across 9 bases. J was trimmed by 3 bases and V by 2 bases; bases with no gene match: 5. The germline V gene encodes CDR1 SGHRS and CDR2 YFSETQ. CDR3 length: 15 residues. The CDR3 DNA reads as TGCGCCAGCAGCTTACCGGCGGGGGGGGAAGAGACCCAGTACTTC. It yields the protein CASSLPAGGEETQYF.

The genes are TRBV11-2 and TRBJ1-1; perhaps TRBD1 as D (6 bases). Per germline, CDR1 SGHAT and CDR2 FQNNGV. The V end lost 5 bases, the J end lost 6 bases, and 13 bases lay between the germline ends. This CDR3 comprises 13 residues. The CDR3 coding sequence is TGTGCCAGCAGCATACAGGGTTGGTCTGAAGCTTTCTTT. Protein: CASSIQGWSEAFF.

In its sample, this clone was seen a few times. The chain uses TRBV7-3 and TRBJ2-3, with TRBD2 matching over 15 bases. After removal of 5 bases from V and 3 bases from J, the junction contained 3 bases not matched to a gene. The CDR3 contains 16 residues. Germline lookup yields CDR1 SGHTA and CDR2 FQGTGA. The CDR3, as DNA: TGTGCCAGCAGCAGGACTAGCGGGGGGGGGACAGATACGCAGTATTTT. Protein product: CASSRTSGGGTDTQYF.

Here the CDR3 reads CASSQRGSGANVLTF. Here the CDR3 DNA reads TGTGCCAGCTCCCAGCGGGGCTCTGGGGCCAACGTCCTGACTTTC. This chain connects TRBV6-4 to TRBJ2-6; 7 bases are a match to TRBD2. Germline CDR1 reads MRHNA; CDR2 reads SNTAGT. V shed 8 bases and J 0 bases; nucleotides not matched to a gene: 4. CDR3 length: 15 residues.

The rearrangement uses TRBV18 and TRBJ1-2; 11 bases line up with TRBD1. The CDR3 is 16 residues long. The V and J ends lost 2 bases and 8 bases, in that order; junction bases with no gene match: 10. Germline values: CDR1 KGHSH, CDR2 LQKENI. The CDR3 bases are TGTGCCAGCTCACCAGGGACAGGGGGTCGAGGAGGAGGCTACACCTTC. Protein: CASSPGTGGRGGGYTF.

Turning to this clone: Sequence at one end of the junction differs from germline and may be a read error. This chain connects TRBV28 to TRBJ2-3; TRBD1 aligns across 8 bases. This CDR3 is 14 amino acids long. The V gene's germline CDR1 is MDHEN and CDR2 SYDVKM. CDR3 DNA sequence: TGTGCCGGCAGGAGACAGGGGCCAACCGATACGCAGTATTTT. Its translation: CAGRRQGPTDTQYF.

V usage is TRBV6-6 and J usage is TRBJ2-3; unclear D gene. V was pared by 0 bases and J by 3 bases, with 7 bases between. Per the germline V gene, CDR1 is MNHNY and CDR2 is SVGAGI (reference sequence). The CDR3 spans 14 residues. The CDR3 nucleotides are TGTGCCAGCAGTTACTCGGCAGTTACAGATACGCAGTATTTT. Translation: CASSYSAVTDTQYF.

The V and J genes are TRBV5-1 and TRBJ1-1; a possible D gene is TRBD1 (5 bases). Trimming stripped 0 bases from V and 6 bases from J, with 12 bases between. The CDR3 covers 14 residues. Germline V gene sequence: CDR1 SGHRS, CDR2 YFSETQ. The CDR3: CASSLGDGGSEAFF. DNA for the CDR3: TGCGCCAGCAGCTTGGGGGACGGGGGTTCTGAAGCTTTCTTT.

The CDR3 region has the DNA TGTGCCAGCAGCTTGGGTCTAATGATTGTGTATTCGGGTGGCTACACCTTC. The encoded protein is CASSLGLMIVYSGGYTF. The chain combines TRBV5-5 with TRBJ1-2; D remains unclear. V dropped 0 bases and J dropped 7 bases, with 22 bases sitting between them. The CDR3 is 17 residues long. CDR1 is SGHKS and CDR2 is YYEKEE in the germline V gene (reference sequence).

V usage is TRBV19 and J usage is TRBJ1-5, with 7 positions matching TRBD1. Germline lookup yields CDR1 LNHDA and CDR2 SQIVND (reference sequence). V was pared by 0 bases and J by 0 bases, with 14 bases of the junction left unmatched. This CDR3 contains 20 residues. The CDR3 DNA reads TGTGCCAGTAGTATAGAAACAGGGGCGTTATCCCTATATAGCAATCAGCCCCAGCATTTT. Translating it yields CASSIETGALSLYSNQPQHF.

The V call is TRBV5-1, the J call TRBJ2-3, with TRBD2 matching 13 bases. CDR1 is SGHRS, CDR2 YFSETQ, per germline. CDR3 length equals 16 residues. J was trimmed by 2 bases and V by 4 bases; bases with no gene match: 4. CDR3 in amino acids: CASSPGLAGITDTQYF. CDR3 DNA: TGCGCCAGCAGCCCGGGACTAGCGGGGATCACAGATACGCAGTATTTT.

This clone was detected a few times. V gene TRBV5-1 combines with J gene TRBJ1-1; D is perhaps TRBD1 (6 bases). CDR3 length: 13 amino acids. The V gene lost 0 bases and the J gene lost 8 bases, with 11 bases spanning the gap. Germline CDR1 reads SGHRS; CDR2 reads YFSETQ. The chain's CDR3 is CASSLGAQGEAFF. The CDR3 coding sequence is TGCGCCAGCAGCTTGGGGGCGCAGGGGGAAGCTTTCTTT.

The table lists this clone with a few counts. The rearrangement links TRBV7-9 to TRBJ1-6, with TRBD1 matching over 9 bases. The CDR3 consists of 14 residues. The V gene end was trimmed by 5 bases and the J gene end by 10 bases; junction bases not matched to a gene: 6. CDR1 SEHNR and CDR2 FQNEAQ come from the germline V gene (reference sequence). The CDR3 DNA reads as TGTGCCAGCAGCCCCGGGACAGGGCACTCACCCCTCCACTTT. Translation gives CASSPGTGHSPLHF.

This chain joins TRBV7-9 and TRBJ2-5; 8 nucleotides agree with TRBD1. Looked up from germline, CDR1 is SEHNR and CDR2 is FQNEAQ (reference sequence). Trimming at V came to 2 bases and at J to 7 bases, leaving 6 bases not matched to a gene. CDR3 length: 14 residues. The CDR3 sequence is CASSLRQGLGTQYF. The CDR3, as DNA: TGTGCCAGCAGCTTACGACAGGGGCTTGGGACCCAGTACTTC. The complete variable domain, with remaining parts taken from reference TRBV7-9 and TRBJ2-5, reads DTGVSQNPRHKITKRGQNVTFRCDPISEHNRLYWYRQTLGQGPEFLTYFQNEAQLEKSRLLSDRFSAERPKGSFSTLEIQRTEQGDSAMYLCASSLRQGLGTQYFGPGTRLLVL.

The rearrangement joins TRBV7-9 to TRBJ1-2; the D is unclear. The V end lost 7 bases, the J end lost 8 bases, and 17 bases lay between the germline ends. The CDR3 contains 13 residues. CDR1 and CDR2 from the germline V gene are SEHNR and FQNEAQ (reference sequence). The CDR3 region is CASTNQEVAGYTF. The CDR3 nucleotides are TGTGCCAGCACCAACCAGGAGGTTGCCGGCTACACCTTC.

CDR3 DNA: TGCGCCAGCAGCCGAAGAACACCGGGACAGGGGTTGGGCACTGAAGCTTTCTTT. Amino acid sequence: CASSRRTPGQGLGTEAFF. The V gene is TRBV5-1, the J gene TRBJ1-1, with TRBD1 matching over 10 bases. From germline, CDR1 is SGHRS and CDR2 YFSETQ. V lost 4 bases to trimming and J lost 4 bases; unmatched junction nucleotides: 16. The CDR3 consists of 18 residues.